Listed below are T cell receptor beta chains from one sample, sequenced in a study of CD8 T cells in Susac syndrome. MiXCR was run by TCRdb on the immunoSEQ multiplex PCR reads, yielding one entry per CDR3 protein. Among tens of thousands of distinct CDR3 sequences listed, over 90% were seen once. Sequenced input: CD4+ T cells from PBMCs. These receptors were taken from a human donor with multiple sclerosis. Both conserved end residues are part of each CDR3. The D gene is left open where the match is weak. The size of a clone is reported for some rows only, either as once, few or many, or as a class for expanded clones.

TRBJ1-6,-,TRBV27,-,CASSLLGGWNSPLHF,TGTGCCAGCAGTTTATTGGGGGGCTGGAATTCACCCCTCCACTTT
TRBJ1-2,-,TRBV30,-,CAWSVEELDGYTF,TGTGCCTGGAGTGTCGAGGAATTGGATGGCTACACCTTC
TRBJ2-6,-,TRBV3-1,-,CASSQDGGQSLGANVLTF,TGTGCCAGCAGCCAAGATGGAGGGCAGAGCCTGGGGGCCAACGTCCTGACTTTC
TRBJ1-1,once,TRBV29-1,TRBD1,CSGQGNTEAFF,TGCAGCGGACAGGGGAACACTGAAGCTTTCTTT
TRBJ2-5,-,TRBV2,-,CASTRGLAQYF,TGTGCCAGCACTCGGGGTTTGGCCCAGTACTTC
TRBJ2-7,once,TRBV12-3/TRBV12-4,-,CASSPNSGAYEQYF,TGTGCCAGCAGCCCAAATTCCGGAGCTTACGAGCAGTACTTC
TRBJ1-6,-,TRBV5-1,TRBD1,CASSRGDRHNSPLHF,TGCGCCAGCAGCCGGGGGGACAGGCATAATTCACCCCTCCACTTT
TRBJ2-1,-,TRBV10-3,TRBD1,CAISETLGQGSSYNEQFF,TGTGCCATCAGTGAGACCCTCGGACAGGGGAGCTCCTACAATGAGCAGTTCTTC
TRBJ1-2,-,TRBV11-3,TRBD1,CASSRLRRDRGGYTF,TGTGCCAGCAGCCGACTAAGACGGGACAGGGGTGGCTACACCTTC
TRBJ2-5,-,TRBV29-1,TRBD1,CSVRPTGDETQYF,TGCAGCGTCCGACCGACAGGGGACGAGACCCAGTACTTC
TRBJ2-7,-,TRBV3-1,TRBD2,CASSQVSRGASYEQYF,TGTGCCAGCAGCCAAGTCTCGCGGGGGGCTTCCTACGAGCAGTACTTC
TRBJ2-4,-,TRBV12-3/TRBV12-4,-,CASLGGGLAKNIQYF,TGTGCCAGCCTCGGGGGCGGACTAGCCAAAAACATTCAGTACTTC
TRBJ1-1,-,TRBV2,-,CASSGEGGSTEAFF,TGTGCCAGCAGCGGGGAGGGAGGAAGTACTGAAGCTTTCTTT
TRBJ2-3,-,TRBV7-2,TRBD2,CASSPPGLAGAVDTQYF,TGTGCCAGCAGCCCACCGGGACTAGCGGGGGCAGTAGATACGCAGTATTTT
TRBJ2-1,-,TRBV12-3/TRBV12-4,TRBD2,CASTLTSGVHNEQFF,TGTGCCAGCACCTTGACTAGCGGGGTTCACAATGAGCAGTTCTTC
TRBJ2-1,-,TRBV30,-,CAWSVWRGRSYNEQFF,TGTGCCTGGAGTGTATGGCGGGGACGCTCCTACAATGAGCAGTTCTTC
TRBJ2-3,-,TRBV5-4,TRBD1,CASSLASGGGTDTQYF,TGTGCCAGCAGCTTGGCATCAGGGGGAGGCACAGATACGCAGTATTTT
TRBJ2-2,-,TRBV15,-,CATSSLVGELFF,TGTGCCACCAGCAGTCTGGTCGGGGAGCTGTTTTTT
TRBJ2-5,-,TRBV20-1,TRBD1,CSASRRTGEETQYF,TGCAGTGCTAGTCGGAGGACAGGGGAGGAGACCCAGTACTTC
TRBJ1-1,-,TRBV5-1,TRBD1,CASSLEPGQRNTEAFF,TGCGCCAGCAGCTTGGAACCGGGACAGCGGAACACTGAAGCTTTCTTT
TRBJ2-3,-,TRBV24-1,-,CATSDPGTGTDTQYF,TGTGCCACCAGTGACCCTGGGACGGGTACAGATACGCAGTATTTT
TRBJ2-2,-,TRBV27,TRBD2,CASSLAGGLYTGELFF,TGTGCCAGCAGTTTAGCGGGGGGTCTGTACACCGGGGAGCTGTTTTTT
TRBJ1-6,-,TRBV5-1,TRBD1,CASSLTGQLNSPLHF,TGCGCCAGCAGCTTGACGGGACAGCTAAATTCACCCCTCCACTTT
TRBJ1-2,-,TRBV6-5,-,CASSYSQGLYGYTF,TGTGCCAGCAGTTACTCGCAAGGGCTCTATGGCTACACCTTC
TRBJ1-6,-,TRBV3-1,TRBD1,CASSPEDRGGPLHF,TGTGCCAGCAGCCCCGAGGACAGGGGAGGACCCCTCCACTTT
TRBJ1-2,once,TRBV24-1,TRBD1,CATSDGGGQGIPFGYTF,TGTGCCACCAGTGATGGGGGCGGACAGGGGATCCCGTTTGGCTACACCTTC
TRBJ1-1,once,TRBV29-1,-,CSVGGRGLGTEAFF,TGCAGCGTTGGAGGCCGGGGCCTGGGCACTGAAGCTTTCTTT
TRBJ1-6,-,TRBV20-1,-,CSARALGFDSPLHF,TGCAGTGCTAGAGCATTAGGGTTTGATTCACCCCTCCACTTT
TRBJ1-1,-,TRBV28,-,CASRSNTEAFF,TGTGCCAGCAGGTCGAACACTGAAGCTTTCTTT
TRBJ2-5,-,TRBV20-1,-,CSAPDGKDGREETQYF,TGCAGTGCTCCCGACGGAAAGGACGGAAGAGAAGAGACCCAGTACTTC
TRBJ1-6,-,TRBV18,-,CASSPFTGRNSPLHF,TGTGCCAGCTCACCATTTACAGGGCGGAATTCACCCCTCCACTTT
TRBJ2-1,-,TRBV29-1,-,CSVLRDEQFF,TGCAGCGTTTTAAGGGATGAGCAGTTCTTC
TRBJ1-5,once,TRBV9,-,CASSVGGTSNQPQHF,TGTGCCAGCAGCGTAGGTGGGACTAGCAATCAGCCCCAGCATTTT
TRBJ2-2,once,TRBV5-4,TRBD1,CASSLGQGASTSGELFF,TGTGCCAGCAGCTTAGGCCAGGGGGCATCTACCTCCGGGGAGCTGTTTTTT
TRBJ1-1,-,TRBV11-3,TRBD1,CASSGGTAQNTEAFF,TGTGCCAGCAGCGGAGGGACAGCCCAGAACACTGAAGCTTTCTTT
TRBJ1-5,-,TRBV5-6,-,CASQLGGGNQPQHF,TGTGCCAGCCAACTGGGTGGAGGCAATCAGCCCCAGCATTTT
TRBJ2-6,-,TRBV3-1,-,CASSPYWGRLSLSGANVLTF,TGTGCCAGCAGCCCCTACTGGGGCCGCTTATCTCTCTCTGGGGCCAACGTCCTGACTTTC
TRBJ1-1,once,TRBV4-3,TRBD1,CASSLKTGSNTEAFF,TGCGCCAGCAGCCTCAAGACAGGGTCGAATACTGAAGCTTTCTTT
TRBJ2-3,few,TRBV3-1,-,CASSQGLTDTQYF,TGTGCCAGCAGCCAAGGGCTCACAGATACGCAGTATTTT
TRBJ1-4,-,TRBV20-1,TRBD1,CSAGTGGEEKLFF,TGCAGTGCTGGGACAGGGGGAGAAGAAAAACTGTTTTTT
TRBJ2-7,-,TRBV7-9,TRBD1,CASSYYGTGGIYEQYF,TGTGCCAGCAGCTACTACGGGACAGGGGGTATCTACGAGCAGTACTTC
TRBJ2-5,-,TRBV5-1,TRBD2,CASSFTSGGAFETQYF,TGCGCCAGCAGCTTTACTAGCGGGGGTGCCTTTGAGACCCAGTACTTC
TRBJ2-5,once,TRBV6-5,TRBD1,CASSYSRTGAKETQYF,TGTGCCAGCAGTTACTCCCGGACAGGGGCGAAAGAGACCCAGTACTTC
TRBJ1-5,-,TRBV6-5,-,CASSFQQGHQPQHF,TGTGCCAGCAGTTTTCAGCAGGGGCATCAGCCCCAGCATTTT
TRBJ2-3,-,TRBV7-2,-,CASSLGSGADTQYF,TGTGCCAGCAGCTTAGGATCGGGGGCAGATACGCAGTATTTT
TRBJ2-7,-,TRBV20-1,TRBD1,CSAIRTGVSYEQYF,TGCAGTGCAATTAGGACAGGAGTCTCCTACGAGCAGTACTTC
TRBJ2-7,-,TRBV12-3/TRBV12-4,-,CASRDGEFSYEQYF,TGTGCCAGCAGAGACGGAGAGTTCTCCTACGAGCAGTACTTC
TRBJ2-5,-,TRBV15,TRBD2,CATSRPGVRGIQETQYF,TGTGCCACCAGCAGGCCCGGAGTGCGGGGGATCCAAGAGACCCAGTACTTC
TRBJ2-1,-,TRBV6-6,TRBD1,CASTRQGPNEQFF,TGTGCCAGCACGCGACAGGGGCCCAATGAGCAGTTCTTC